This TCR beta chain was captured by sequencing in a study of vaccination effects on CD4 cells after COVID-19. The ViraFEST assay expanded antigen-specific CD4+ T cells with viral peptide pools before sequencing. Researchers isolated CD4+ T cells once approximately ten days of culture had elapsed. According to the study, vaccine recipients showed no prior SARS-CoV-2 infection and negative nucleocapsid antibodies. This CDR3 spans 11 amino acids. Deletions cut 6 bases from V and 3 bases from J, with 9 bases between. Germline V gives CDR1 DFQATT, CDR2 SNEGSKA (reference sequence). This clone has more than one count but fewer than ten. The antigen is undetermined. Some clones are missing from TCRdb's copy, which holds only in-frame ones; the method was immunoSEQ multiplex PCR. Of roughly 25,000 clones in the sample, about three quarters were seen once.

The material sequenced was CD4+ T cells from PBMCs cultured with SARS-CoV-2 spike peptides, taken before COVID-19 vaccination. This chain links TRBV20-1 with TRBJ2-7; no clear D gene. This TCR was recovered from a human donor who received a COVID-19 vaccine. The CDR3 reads CSAEWDYEQYF. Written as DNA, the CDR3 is TGCAGTGCGGAATGGGACTACGAGCAGTACTTC.